The 21 T cell receptor beta chains reported below all come from one sample, sequenced in a study of blood T cell repertoires in COVID-19. Data came from immunoSEQ multiplex PCR; TCRdb stores just in-frame clones and leaves some out. The repertoire has 70,000 to 75,000 clones, 70% to 85% of them found once; the top ten carry 28%. Sequencing was done on a sample of peripheral blood. These receptors all stem from a man between 65 and 85 years old with acute or convalescent COVID-19.

The V gene is TRBV5-4, the J gene TRBJ2-7; no definite D call. The CDR3 is 15 residues long. The ends were cut back, 0 bases at V and 0 bases at J, with 10 bases in the middle. Germline V gene data show CDR1 as SGHNT and CDR2 as YYREEE (reference sequence). The CDR3 is CASSLGGMSSYEQYF. CDR3 DNA sequence: TGTGCCAGCAGCTTGGGCGGAATGAGCTCCTACGAGCAGTACTTC. Looking up the rest from reference TRBV5-4 and TRBJ2-7 gives the full variable domain: ETGVTQSPTHLIKTRGQQVTLRCSSQSGHNTVSWYQQALGQGPQFIFQYYREEENGRGNFPPRFSGLQFPNYSSELNVNALELDDSALYLCASSLGGMSSYEQYFGPGTRLTVT.

The V gene is TRBV5-1, the J gene TRBJ1-2; D is unclear. CDR3 length equals 15 residues. Germline V gene lookup returns CDR1 SGHRS and CDR2 YFSETQ. The V end was cut by 4 bases, the J end by 0 bases, with 13 bases between. In nucleotides, the CDR3 is TGCGCCAGCAGCCTTAGCGCCACTGCTAACTATGGCTACACCTTC. It is translated as CASSLSATANYGYTF.

This clone was seen a single time. V and J are TRBV20-1 and TRBJ2-3, with a tentative D call TRBD2 (6 bases). CDR1 and CDR2 from the germline V gene are DFQATT and SNEGSKA (reference sequence). CDR3 length equals 15 residues. V was shortened by 3 bases and J by 1 base, with 14 bases between the two germline ends. The DNA of the CDR3 is TGCAGTGCTAGTCGGGGGACGGTGGGCACAGATACGCAGTATTTT. It codes for CSASRGTVGTDTQYF.

The chain has TRBV9 and TRBJ2-7; 7 nucleotides agree with TRBD1. The germline CDR1 and CDR2 sequences are SGDLS and YYNGEE. The length of the CDR3 is 16 residues. With V trimmed by 4 bases and J by 1 base, 11 bases remained unmatched. CDR3 sequence: CASSPGQDLYSYEQYF. The DNA of the CDR3 is TGTGCCAGCAGCCCTGGACAGGATTTATATTCCTACGAGCAGTACTTC. The full variable domain, its missing parts supplied by reference TRBV9 and TRBJ2-7, is DSGVTQTPKHLITATGQRVTLRCSPRSGDLSVYWYQQSLDQGLQFLIQYYNGEERAKGNILERFSAQQFPDLHSELNLSSLELGDSALYFCASSPGQDLYSYEQYFGPGTRLTVT.

The chain couples TRBV9 to TRBJ2-5; 14 bases are a match to TRBD2. Germline V gene lookup returns CDR1 SGDLS and CDR2 YYNGEE. This CDR3 has 17 amino acids. The J segment lost 5 bases and the V segment lost 1 base, leaving 7 bases of the junction unmatched. CDR3 sequence: CASSVRLGLAGVETQYF. The DNA for the CDR3 is TGTGCCAGCAGCGTAAGGCTGGGACTAGCGGGAGTTGAGACCCAGTACTTC.

This chain links TRBV4-3 with TRBJ1-5, with D unclear. The V gene lost 0 bases and the J gene lost 0 bases, with 9 bases spanning the gap. Germline V gene lookup returns CDR1 LGHNA and CDR2 YSLEER. The CDR3 sequence is 16 residues long. The CDR3 bases are TGCGCCAGCAGCCAAGAAGTGGGCACTAGCAATCAGCCCCAGCATTTT. Translating gives CASSQEVGTSNQPQHF.

Concerning this clone: Relative to the germline gene, one junction end is altered; a read error may explain this. This chain links TRBV19 with TRBJ2-2, with 9 bases identical to TRBD2. The CDR3 is 15 residues long. Germline V gene lookup returns CDR1 LNHDA and CDR2 SQIVND (reference sequence). In DNA form, the CDR3 reads TGTGCCAGTACTATAGCGGGAGTAGGCACCGGGGAGCTGTTTTTT. It is translated as CASTIAGVGTGELFF.

The genes are TRBV5-1 and TRBJ2-7; TRBD1 agrees at 7 bases. The length of the CDR3 is 13 residues. Germline V gene lookup returns CDR1 SGHRS and CDR2 YFSETQ. Trimming cost V 0 bases and J 7 bases; bases outside gene matches: 4. CDR3 sequence reads: CASSLDRGKEQYF. The CDR3 DNA is TGCGCCAGCAGCTTGGACAGGGGTAAAGAGCAGTACTTC.

The chain links TRBV5-1 to TRBJ2-1; D possibly corresponds to TRBD2 (6 bases). From germline, CDR1 is SGHRS and CDR2 YFSETQ. Trimming stripped 2 bases from V and 1 base from J, with 13 bases between. CDR3 length: 16 amino acids. The CDR3: CASSFPSRESYNEQFF. The CDR3 DNA reads TGCGCCAGCAGCTTCCCCAGTCGGGAGTCCTACAATGAGCAGTTCTTC.

The chain is built from TRBV27 and TRBJ2-1; 8 bases line up with TRBD2. This CDR3 contains 14 residues. Trimming took 3 bases from V and 9 from J; bases not matched to a gene: 7. Per germline, CDR1 MNHEY and CDR2 SMNVEV (reference sequence). The CDR3 region is CASSLSGLAREQFF. In nucleotides, the CDR3 is TGTGCCAGCAGTTTGTCAGGACTAGCTCGTGAGCAGTTCTTC.

The rearrangement uses TRBV7-9 and TRBJ1-1, with D tentatively TRBD1 (5 bases). CDR1 is SEHNR and CDR2 is FQNEAQ in the germline V gene (reference sequence). The CDR3 runs 15 residues. Trimming took off 2 bases at V and 0 bases at J, with 10 bases between the two ends. The CDR3 reads CASSLTGHMNTEAFF. The CDR3 DNA follows: TGTGCCAGCAGCTTAACAGGCCATATGAACACTGAAGCTTTCTTT. The complete variable domain, with remaining parts taken from reference TRBV7-9 and TRBJ1-1, reads DTGVSQNPRHKITKRGQNVTFRCDPISEHNRLYWYRQTLGQGPEFLTYFQNEAQLEKSRLLSDRFSAERPKGSFSTLEIQRTEQGDSAMYLCASSLTGHMNTEAFFGQGTRLTVV.

The chain uses TRBV5-5 and TRBJ1-2; 7 bases agree with TRBD1. Germline V gene data show CDR1 as SGHKS and CDR2 as YYEKEE (reference sequence). This CDR3 region has 16 residues. With 2 bases clipped from V and 6 bases from J, the junction kept 13 bases outside the gene matches. CDR3 region: CASSLIGPTGSHGYTF. CDR3 nucleotides: TGTGCCAGCAGCTTAATCGGCCCGACAGGGAGCCATGGCTACACCTTC.

The gene calls are TRBV4-2 and TRBJ2-6; 7 bases line up with TRBD2. The CDR3 contains 16 residues. The V gene end was trimmed by 4 bases and the J gene end by 2 bases; junction bases not matched to a gene: 5. CDR1 and CDR2 (germline): LGHNA, YNFKEQ. Here the CDR3 reads CASSPARGAGANVLTF. The CDR3 DNA follows: TGTGCCAGCAGCCCTGCCCGGGGGGCTGGGGCCAACGTCCTGACTTTC.

The chain couples TRBV12-3 or TRBV12-4 to TRBJ1-2; 8 bases map to TRBD1. The CDR3 contains 13 residues. J lost 4 bases, V lost 5 bases, and 3 bases had no gene match. CDR3 in amino acids: CASSRTGGYGYTF. In DNA form, the CDR3 reads TGTGCCAGCAGTAGAACAGGGGGCTATGGCTACACCTTC.

The chain links TRBV5-4 to TRBJ2-7; TRBD1 aligns across 9 bases. V was clipped by 4 bases and J by 4 bases; unmatched bases: 21. The CDR3 totals 19 residues. CDR1 SGHNT and CDR2 YYREEE come from the germline V gene (reference sequence). CDR3 amino acids: CASSPQPWKIQGADYEQYF. The CDR3 DNA is TGTGCCAGCAGCCCACAGCCCTGGAAAATACAGGGGGCGGATTACGAGCAGTACTTC.

V usage is TRBV19 and J usage is TRBJ1-1, with 7 bases aligning to TRBD1. Germline-derived CDR1 and CDR2 are LNHDA and SQIVND (reference sequence). V was pared by 5 bases and J by 3 bases, with 6 bases of the junction left unmatched. This CDR3 is built from 14 residues. The CDR3: CASSARDRYTEAFF. The CDR3 DNA reads as TGTGCCAGTAGTGCCCGGGACAGATACACTGAAGCTTTCTTT.

A few counts support this clone. This CDR3 is also generated by other DNA sequences in the sample. The chain couples TRBV28 to TRBJ1-1; D not resolved. Trimming shortened V by 4 bases and J by 8 bases, and 11 bases separated the two germline ends. Germline V lookup: CDR1 MDHEN, CDR2 SYDVKM. This CDR3 comprises 12 residues. This chain's CDR3 is CASSSLRGEAFF. The CDR3, as DNA: TGTGCCAGCAGTTCCCTCCGCGGGGAAGCTTTCTTT.

The gene calls are TRBV5-1 and TRBJ2-4; 7 bases match TRBD1. Germline V gene lookup returns CDR1 SGHRS and CDR2 YFSETQ. V lost 0 bases and J lost 3; bases outside the gene matches: 3. CDR3 length: 15 amino acids. As DNA, the CDR3 is TGCGCCAGCAGCTTGGAGGGGGCAGGCAAAAACATTCAGTACTTC. It yields the protein CASSLEGAGKNIQYF.

J is TRBJ2-5 and V is TRBV5-4; TRBD2 matches 7 bases. V gave up 4 bases and J gave up 3 bases; unmatched junction bases: 3. The germline gives CDR1 SGHNT, CDR2 YYREEE (reference sequence). The CDR3 is made up of 13 amino acids. CDR3 protein: CASSLGREETQYF. DNA of the CDR3: TGTGCCAGCAGCCTGGGGAGGGAAGAGACCCAGTACTTC.

V is TRBV10-3 and J is TRBJ1-2; TRBD1 matches at 10 bases. The CDR3 length is 17 residues. Trimming removed 4 bases from V and 1 base from J; junction bases left unmatched: 9. Germline V gene sequence: CDR1 ENHRY, CDR2 SYGVKD. The CDR3 reads CAISGDRGDPSNYGYTF. The CDR3 DNA sequence: TGTGCCATCAGTGGGGACAGGGGAGACCCTAGTAACTATGGCTACACCTTC.

The sample holds one count of this clone. The gene calls are TRBV5-1 and TRBJ2-5, with TRBD1 matching over 7 bases. The CDR3 totals 13 residues. V lost 4 bases and J lost 2; bases outside the gene matches: 2. Germline V gene data show CDR1 as SGHRS and CDR2 as YFSETQ. The CDR3 DNA follows: TGCGCCAGCAGCCGGGACAGACAAGAGACCCAGTACTTC. Translating it yields CASSRDRQETQYF. The whole variable domain, filled in from reference TRBV5-1 and TRBJ2-5, reads KAGVTQTPRYLIKTRGQQVTLSCSPISGHRSVSWYQQTPGQGLQFLFEYFSETQRNKGNFPGRFSGRQFSNSRSEMNVSTLELGDSALYLCASSRDRQETQYFGPGTRLLVL.